The rows below give T cell receptor beta chains drawn from one sample of a study of blood T cell repertoires in COVID-19. Produced via immunoSEQ multiplex PCR; TCRdb's table is partial and in-frame only. The sample yields 110,000 to 150,000 clones, 80% seen once. Sequencing used peripheral blood. The receptor source for this set is a man aged 65 to 85 who had recovered from COVID-19. Both conserved end residues are part of each CDR3. Each record gives: V gene, J gene, clone size, D gene, CDR3 protein, CDR3 DNA. The D gene is left open where the match is weak. Rows may omit the clone size; those that give it use once, few, many or a size class.

>TRBV11-2|TRBJ2-1|NA|TRBD2
CASRASGYNEQFF
TGTGCCAGCCGGGCTAGCGGATACAATGAGCAGTTCTTC
>TRBV19|TRBJ2-7|NA|NA
CASSIGLAYEQYF
TGTGCCAGTAGTATAGGGCTAGCCTACGAGCAGTACTTC
>TRBV19|TRBJ1-1|NA|NA
CASSIGHPNTEAFF
TGTGCCAGTAGTATAGGACACCCGAACACTGAAGCTTTCTTT
>TRBV2|TRBJ2-1|NA|NA
CASSEAAGGGEQFF
TGTGCCAGCAGTGAAGCAGCCGGCGGAGGGGAGCAGTTCTTC
>TRBV12-3/TRBV12-4|TRBJ1-2|NA|TRBD1
CASSRDRVYGYTF
TGTGCCAGCAGCCGTGACAGGGTATATGGCTACACCTTC
>TRBV12-3/TRBV12-4|TRBJ2-7|NA|TRBD2
CASSQSSGGEQYF
TGTGCCAGCAGCCAGAGTAGCGGGGGTGAGCAGTACTTC
>TRBV27|TRBJ1-5|NA|TRBD1
CASSRGDRANQPQHF
TGTGCCAGCAGCCGGGGGGACAGGGCAAATCAGCCCCAGCATTTT
>TRBV7-6|TRBJ2-7|NA|NA
CASSPLRDFRYEQYF
TGTGCCAGCAGTCCGCTCCGGGACTTCCGCTACGAGCAGTACTTC
>TRBV4-1|TRBJ2-1|NA|TRBD2
CASSQDGGGQFF
TGCGCCAGCAGCCAAGATGGCGGGGGGCAGTTCTTC
>TRBV7-2|TRBJ2-3|NA|NA
CASSLDWESTDTQYF
TGTGCCAGCAGCTTGGACTGGGAGAGCACAGATACGCAGTATTTT
>TRBV10-3|TRBJ1-2|NA|TRBD1
CAISESGRGVDGYTF
TGTGCCATCAGTGAGTCGGGCAGGGGGGTGGACGGCTACACCTTC
>TRBV6-5|TRBJ2-1|NA|TRBD2
CASSYSGGPFNEQFF
TGTGCCAGCAGTTACTCGGGAGGGCCTTTCAATGAGCAGTTCTTC
>TRBV18|TRBJ2-7|NA|TRBD2
CASSPSLSPGLAKEQYF
TGTGCCAGCTCACCATCGCTCTCACCGGGACTAGCGAAGGAGCAGTACTTC
>TRBV19|TRBJ2-7|NA|NA
CASSTPPGLAYYEQYF
TGTGCCAGTAGTACGCCCCCGGGACTGGCGTACTACGAGCAGTACTTC
>TRBV4-2|TRBJ2-7|NA|NA
CASSSAGGPYEQYF
TGTGCCAGTTCTTCGGCCGGGGGGCCCTACGAGCAGTACTTC
>TRBV6-5|TRBJ1-1|NA|TRBD1
CASSYDLQGAGEAFF
TGTGCCAGCAGTTACGACTTACAGGGGGCAGGGGAAGCTTTCTTT
>TRBV19|TRBJ2-1|few|TRBD2
CASKIIAGGAEQFF
TGTGCCAGTAAGATTATAGCGGGAGGGGCCGAGCAGTTCTTC
>TRBV5-1|TRBJ2-7|NA|NA
CASSVTRDSWPGEQYF
TGCGCCAGCAGCGTTACCAGGGACTCCTGGCCTGGAGAGCAGTACTTC
>TRBV7-9|TRBJ1-5|NA|NA
CASSLGTAGVNQPQHF
TGTGCCAGCAGCTTGGGAACGGCAGGGGTGAATCAGCCCCAGCATTTT
>TRBV3-1/TRBV3-2|TRBJ2-3|few|TRBD2
CASSQPGLASTDTQYF
TGTGCCAGCAGCCAACCAGGACTAGCGAGCACAGATACGCAGTATTTT
>TRBV6-2/TRBV6-3|TRBJ2-7|NA|NA
CASSYGQTYEQYF
TGTGCCAGCAGTTATGGTCAGACCTACGAGCAGTACTTC
>TRBV7-8|TRBJ2-5|NA|NA
CASSSWGVPLSSGWETQYF
TGTGCCAGCAGCTCCTGGGGGGTTCCCCTCAGCTCGGGATGGGAGACCCAGTACTTC
>TRBV10-3|TRBJ1-2|once|TRBD1
CATRQGSNYGYTF
TGTGCCACCAGACAGGGCTCTAACTATGGCTACACCTTC